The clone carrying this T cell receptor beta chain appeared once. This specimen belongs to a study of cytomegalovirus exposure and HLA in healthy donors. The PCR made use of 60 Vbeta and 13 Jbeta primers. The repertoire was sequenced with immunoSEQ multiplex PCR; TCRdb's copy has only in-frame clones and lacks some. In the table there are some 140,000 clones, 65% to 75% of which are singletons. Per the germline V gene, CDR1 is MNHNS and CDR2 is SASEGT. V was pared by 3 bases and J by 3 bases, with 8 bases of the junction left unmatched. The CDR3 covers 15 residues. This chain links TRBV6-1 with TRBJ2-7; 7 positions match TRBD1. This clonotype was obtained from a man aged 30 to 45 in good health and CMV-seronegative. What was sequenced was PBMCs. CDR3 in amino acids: CASSEDWDRSYEQYF. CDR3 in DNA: TGTGCCAGCAGTGAGGATTGGGACAGAAGCTACGAGCAGTACTTC.